Below, 20 T cell receptor beta chains from the same sample are listed, as sequenced in a study of CD8 T cells in ankylosing spondylitis. TCRdb re-derived calls from the 5' RACE reads in MiXCR, one entry per CDR3 protein. This sample has about 220,000 distinct CDR3 sequences, with around a quarter found just once. Sequenced material: blood, either unsorted or a sorted T cell fraction (not recorded which). The receptor set was obtained from a male donor with ankylosing spondylitis or in good health (not recorded which).

This clonotype was seen ten or more times. V gene TRBV12-3 or TRBV12-4 combines with J gene TRBJ1-6, with D hard to call. The CDR3 runs to 13 residues. The V end lost 2 bases, the J end lost 9 bases, and 8 bases lay between the germline ends. CDR3 sequence: CASSLLLGSPLHF. The CDR3 region has the DNA TGTGCCAGCAGTTTACTCCTTGGTTCACCCCTCCACTTT.

CDR3 sequence: CSAIAGSAYEQYF. Written as DNA, the CDR3 is TGCAGCGCCATAGCGGGTTCGGCCTACGAGCAGTACTTC. The V and J genes are TRBV29-1 and TRBJ2-7; 7 bases map to TRBD2. There are 13 residues in the CDR3. Germline V CDR1 and CDR2: SQVTM, ANQGSEA. The ends lost 7 bases at V and 2 bases at J; junction bases unmatched: 8.

The chain uses TRBV20-1 and TRBJ1-1; D is unresolved. CDR1 is DFQATT and CDR2 is SNEGSKA in the germline V gene (reference sequence). V gave up 0 bases and J gave up 6 bases, with 5 bases separating them. There are 11 residues in the CDR3. The CDR3 spells CSAREYSEAFF. CDR3 DNA: TGCAGTGCTAGAGAGTATTCTGAAGCTTTCTTT.

The CDR3 sequence: CASMGTEPSEQFF. CDR3 bases: TGTGCCAGCATGGGGACGGAGCCCAGTGAGCAGTTCTTC. V gene TRBV9 combines with J gene TRBJ2-1, with D perhaps being TRBD1 or TRBD2 (5 bases each). V dropped 6 bases and J dropped 9 bases, with 16 bases sitting between them. Germline V gene data show CDR1 as SGDLS and CDR2 as YYNGEE. The CDR3 runs to 13 residues.

This clonotype was counted many times. The chain has TRBV10-3 and TRBJ2-3; 13 bases fit TRBD2. CDR1 is ENHRY, CDR2 SYGVKD, per germline. J gave up 4 bases and V 4 bases, and 5 bases lay outside the gene matches. The CDR3 contains 16 residues. CDR3 sequence reads: CAISGLAGGRADTQYF. The CDR3 region has the DNA TGTGCCATCAGTGGACTAGCGGGAGGTCGGGCAGATACGCAGTATTTT.

V gene TRBV6-1 combines with J gene TRBJ2-1, with D hard to call. Germline V CDR1 and CDR2: MNHNS, SASEGT. V lost 6 bases and J 2 bases, leaving 14 bases between the germline ends. The CDR3 covers 15 residues. CDR3 in amino acids: CASSLESWPYNEQFF. The CDR3 DNA is TGTGCCAGCAGCCTGGAAAGTTGGCCCTACAATGAGCAGTTCTTC.

This clonotype showed up many times. The V gene is TRBV5-1, the J gene TRBJ1-5; D ambiguous. Trimming stripped 4 bases from V and 9 bases from J, with 14 bases between. Germline V gives CDR1 SGHRS, CDR2 YFSETQ. The CDR3 is made up of 13 amino acids. The CDR3 is CASSLTVEGPQHF. The CDR3, as DNA: TGCGCCAGCAGCCTAACGGTCGAGGGGCCCCAGCATTTT.

This clonotype was seen a handful of times. A read error may account for a junction end that differs from germline. The rearrangement links TRBV12-3 or TRBV12-4 to TRBJ2-7; 9 positions match TRBD2. The CDR3 totals 15 residues. This chain's CDR3 is CASSLAGRQSYEQYF. The CDR3 region has the DNA TGTGCCAGCAGTCTAGCGGGGCGCCAATCCTACGAGCAGTACTTC.

This clonotype was seen many times. The chain couples TRBV12-3 or TRBV12-4 to TRBJ2-2; TRBD2 matches 8 bases. The CDR3 extends over 14 amino acids. Trimming removed 6 bases from V and 6 bases from J; junction bases left unmatched: 6. The CDR3 DNA reads TGTGCCAGCAGGGAGACTAGCGCCTCCGGGGAGCTGTTTTTT. Encoded protein: CASRETSASGELFF.

This clonotype was observed many times. The chain's CDR3 is CASSSSDEQYF. The CDR3 coding sequence is TGCGCCAGCAGCTCATCGGACGAGCAGTACTTC. V is TRBV5-1 and J is TRBJ2-7; D not resolved. Looked up from germline, CDR1 is SGHRS and CDR2 is YFSETQ. The CDR3 is made up of 11 amino acids. Trimming pared 3 bases from V and 5 bases from J, leaving 6 bases between.

This clonotype was recorded many times. The chain recombines TRBV12-3 or TRBV12-4 with TRBJ2-3, with no clear D. The CDR3 sequence is 13 residues long. V was trimmed by 6 bases and J by 1 base, leaving 8 bases between them. CDR3 in amino acids: CASSQRGTDTQYF. The DNA for the CDR3 is TGTGCCAGCAGCCAAAGGGGCACAGATACGCAGTATTTT.

V usage is TRBV7-2 and J usage is TRBJ2-7, with 8 bases aligning to TRBD2. CDR1 SGHTA and CDR2 FQGNSA come from the germline V gene. J lost 2 bases, V lost 5 bases, and 8 bases had no gene match. The CDR3 sequence is 15 residues long. CDR3 nucleotides: TGTGCCAGCAGCCGAAGAAGCGGGAGCACCTACGAGCAGTACTTC. Translated, it gives CASSRRSGSTYEQYF.

The J gene is TRBJ2-5, the V gene TRBV6-1, with TRBD1 matching 8 bases. CDR1 and CDR2 (germline): MNHNS, SASEGT. CDR3 length equals 14 residues. Losses at the gene ends were 6 bases for V and 5 bases for J; bases not matched to a gene: 8. This CDR3 is CASREDRDLETQYF. The DNA of the CDR3 is TGTGCCAGCAGGGAGGACAGGGACCTGGAGACCCAGTACTTC.

At least ten counts were recorded for this clonotype. The chain recombines TRBV12-3 or TRBV12-4 with TRBJ2-1; 8 bases fit TRBD1. The CDR3 is made up of 16 amino acids. Trimming cost V 6 bases and J 0 bases; bases outside gene matches: 7. CDR3 DNA sequence: TGTGCCAGCAGGGGGGACAGGTTTCGCTCCTACAATGAGCAGTTCTTC. Protein sequence: CASRGDRFRSYNEQFF.

This chain links TRBV12-3 or TRBV12-4 with TRBJ1-4; D is ambiguous. The CDR3 is 14 amino acids. V lost 6 bases, J lost 6 bases, and 14 bases lay in between. This CDR3 reads CASRSQSWHEKLFF. CDR3 DNA: TGTGCCAGCAGGTCACAGTCCTGGCATGAAAAACTGTTTTTT.

This clonotype showed up many times. The chain carries TRBV20-1 and TRBJ2-7; 7 nucleotides align to TRBD2. CDR3 length: 14 residues. The germline V gene encodes CDR1 DFQATT and CDR2 SNEGSKA (reference sequence). V lost 0 bases, J lost 5 bases, and 7 bases stayed unmatched. The CDR3 nucleotides read TGCAGTGCTAGAGATGGGGCGGGAGTGAACGAGCAGTACTTC. The encoded protein is CSARDGAGVNEQYF.

The chain joins TRBV3-1 to TRBJ2-7, with TRBD2 identical over 7 bases. CDR1 and CDR2 (germline): LGHDT, YNNKEL (reference sequence). Germline trimming cut 0 bases from V and 2 bases from J; bases unmatched to any gene: 4. This CDR3 region has 15 residues. CDR3 in amino acids: CASSQDGGSTYEQYF. The DNA for the CDR3 is TGTGCCAGCAGCCAAGATGGCGGGAGTACCTACGAGCAGTACTTC.

This clonotype was detected a few times. This chain joins TRBV29-1 and TRBJ2-1; 11 bases line up with TRBD2. The CDR3 is 16 residues long. Germline V gene sequence: CDR1 SQVTM, CDR2 ANQGSEA. V was pared by 6 bases and J by 7 bases, with 14 bases of the junction left unmatched. The CDR3 sequence is CSVAGLAATQWNEQFF. The CDR3 DNA sequence: TGCAGCGTCGCGGGACTAGCGGCTACTCAGTGGAATGAGCAGTTCTTC.

The sample holds a few counts of this clonotype. The CDR3 loop is CASSPGSGETQYF. As DNA, the CDR3 is TGCGCCAGCAGCCCGGGCAGTGGGGAGACCCAGTACTTC. This sequence joins TRBV5-1 and TRBJ2-5, with D hard to call. The germline gives CDR1 SGHRS, CDR2 YFSETQ. This CDR3 is 13 amino acids long. V was clipped by 4 bases and J by 5 bases, with 12 bases between them.

This clonotype was recorded at least ten times. The J gene is TRBJ2-1, the V gene TRBV4-2; weak D call: TRBD2 (5 bases). CDR1 is LGHNA, CDR2 YNFKEQ, per germline. The ends were cut back, 2 bases at V and 9 bases at J, with 17 bases in the middle. This CDR3 region has 15 residues. CDR3 region: CASSQYRDVTSEQFF. The DNA of the CDR3 is TGTGCCAGCAGCCAATACCGGGATGTGACCAGTGAGCAGTTCTTC.